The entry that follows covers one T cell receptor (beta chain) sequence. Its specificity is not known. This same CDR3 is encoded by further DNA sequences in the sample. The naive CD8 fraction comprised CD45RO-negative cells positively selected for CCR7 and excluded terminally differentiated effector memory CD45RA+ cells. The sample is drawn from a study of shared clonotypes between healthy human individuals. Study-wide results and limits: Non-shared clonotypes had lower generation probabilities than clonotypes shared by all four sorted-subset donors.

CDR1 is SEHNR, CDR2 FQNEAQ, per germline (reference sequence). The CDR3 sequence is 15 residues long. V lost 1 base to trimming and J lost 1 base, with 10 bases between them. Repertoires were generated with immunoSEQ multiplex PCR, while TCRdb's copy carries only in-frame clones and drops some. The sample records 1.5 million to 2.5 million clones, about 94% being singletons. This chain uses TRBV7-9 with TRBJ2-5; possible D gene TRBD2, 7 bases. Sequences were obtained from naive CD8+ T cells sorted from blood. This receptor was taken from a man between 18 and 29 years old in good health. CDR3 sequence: CASSLVGGPQETQYF. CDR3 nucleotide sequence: TGTGCCAGCAGCTTAGTGGGGGGGCCCCAAGAGACCCAGTACTTC.